The rows below give T cell receptor beta chains drawn from one sample of a study of cytomegalovirus exposure and HLA in healthy donors. The protocol was immunoSEQ multiplex PCR, while the TCRdb copy is restricted to in-frame clones and leaves out a portion. The data contain around 61,000 clones, almost 70% of them seen just once; the ten biggest clones take up about 17%. The specimen was PBMCs. These receptors were obtained from a man aged 35 to 55 in good health and CMV-seropositive. Both conserved end residues are part of each CDR3. A D gene is named only where the DNA matches it firmly. Size is omitted from some rows. Given values are once, few, many or a class for expanded clones.

v_call,j_call,clone_size,d_call,cdr3_nt,cdr3_aa
TRBV5-1,TRBJ2-1,.,.,TGCGCCAGCAGCGAGGGGGGGGATGAGCAGTTCTTC,CASSEGGDEQFF
TRBV30,TRBJ2-5,.,TRBD2,TGTGCCTGGAGTGTGGTGGGAGGGAGTGAGACCCAGTACTTC,CAWSVVGGSETQYF
TRBV13,TRBJ2-7,.,TRBD2,TGTGCCAGCCGTCTAGCGGGGGGGCCCTACGAGCAGTACTTC,CASRLAGGPYEQYF
TRBV7-8,TRBJ2-5,once,TRBD1,TGTGCCAGCAGCTTAGGCTCACAGGGGGCTGAGACCCAGTACTTC,CASSLGSQGAETQYF
TRBV2,TRBJ1-4,.,.,TGTGCCAGCAGTGAAGGGGGAGGCGGTAATGAAAAACTGTTTTTT,CASSEGGGGNEKLFF
TRBV7-9,TRBJ2-7,.,.,TGTGCCAGCAGCTTAGAGGGGGTCAACGAGCAGTACTTC,CASSLEGVNEQYF
TRBV10-3,TRBJ2-3,few,TRBD1,TGTGCCATCAGTGTCCGGGACAGCAGTCAAGATACGCAGTATTTT,CAISVRDSSQDTQYF
TRBV6-5,TRBJ2-7,.,TRBD1,TGTGCCAGCAGTTACCGGGACAGGGGAGGATACGAGCAGTACTTC,CASSYRDRGGYEQYF
TRBV2,TRBJ2-7,.,TRBD1,TGTGCCAGCAGTGGCACAGGGGGCATCTCCTACGAGCAGTACTTC,CASSGTGGISYEQYF
TRBV11-3,TRBJ2-6,few,.,TGTGCCAGCAGCCAAACGGGCAGGGTGGTACCTGGGGCCAACGTCCTGACTTTC,CASSQTGRVVPGANVLTF